The clone carrying this TCR beta chain was seen only a few times. Its antigen is as yet unknown. This specimen belongs to a study of CD8+CD57+ T cells in acquired aplastic anemia. Study-level information: Sorted cells (CD4+ and CD8+) yielded DNA amounts that averaged approximately 3.1 ug.

The germline V gene encodes CDR1 LNHNV and CDR2 YYDKDF (reference sequence). The ends lost 0 bases at V and 4 bases at J; junction bases unmatched: 3. CDR3 length: 15 residues. Study-wide findings and caveats: A set of approximately 29 CD8+ CDR3 sequences was shared between patients and controls, and these sequences appeared highly expressed in patients. CD8+ Simpson's diversity showed no significant patient-control difference.

The template for TCR beta VDJ and CDR3 sequence profiling was genomic DNA. Each CDR3 protein gets one entry after TCRdb re-called the reads with MiXCR. The table has around 180,000 distinct CDR3 sequences, around 60% seen once. The clonotype was recovered from a human donor in good health. This chain joins TRBV15 and TRBJ2-3, with 8 bases identical to TRBD2. Source material: sorted CD4+, CD8+, or CD8+CD57+ T cells (not recorded which) from PBMCs. The CDR3 loop is CATSRDRLAPDTQYF. The CDR3 nucleotides are TGTGCCACCAGCAGAGATCGACTAGCGCCAGATACGCAGTATTTT. Looking up the rest from reference TRBV15 and TRBJ2-3 gives the full variable domain: DAMVIQNPRYQVTQFGKPVTLSCSQTLNHNVMYWYQQKSSQAPKLLFHYYDKDFNNEADTPDNFQSRRPNTSFCFLDIRSPGLGDTAMYLCATSRDRLAPDTQYFGPGTRLTVL.